Below, one T cell receptor beta chain is given with its context. Per the germline V gene, CDR1 is SGHTA and CDR2 is FQGTGA. Trimming removed 5 bases from V and 4 bases from J; junction bases left unmatched: 5. The length of the CDR3 is 14 residues. The data were obtained in a study of OX40 agonist ivuxolimab in advanced cancers. Study as a whole: Participants, 82.7% male, averaged 60 years of age, ranging from roughly 23 to 80.

Excluded were patients having autoimmune disease history or systemic immunosuppression. Assay used: immunoSEQ multiplex PCR; TCRdb lists only in-frame clones, some missing. The sample lists more than 100,000 clones, around 87% occurring once. The chain employs TRBV7-3 and TRBJ2-1, with 7 bases that match TRBD1. Sequences were derived from CD4+ or CD8+ T cells sorted from blood, sampled in a trial of the OX40 agonist ivuxolimab. The TCR originated in an adult with an advanced solid tumor such as melanoma, head and neck, liver or kidney cancer. The CDR3 coding sequence is TGTGCCAGCAGCACCGGGACAGCATACAATGAGCAGTTCTTC. Amino acids: CASSTGTAYNEQFF.